This note documents a single TCR beta chain sequence. This CDR3 contains 14 residues. Only in-frame clones appear in the TCRdb table, and some are missing; sequencing was by immunoSEQ multiplex PCR. The sample lists approximately 660,000 clones, 88% occurring once. The record originates from a study of shared T cell receptors in the human thymus. Separately, the same data were catalogued under a study of human thymus T cells. That source notes: There appeared to be biased usage of V and J genes in thymic and blood repertoires.

This chain connects TRBV1 to TRBJ2-3; whether TRBD2, the table's D call, matches the DNA was not checked. TRBV1 is a pseudogene locus. The sequence came from a boy in the first two years of life with a congenital heart defect. Specimen: thymocytes. DNA for the CDR3: TGCACCAGCAGCTTTGGGACTAGCACAGATACGCAGTATTTT. This codes for CTSSFGTSTDTQYF.